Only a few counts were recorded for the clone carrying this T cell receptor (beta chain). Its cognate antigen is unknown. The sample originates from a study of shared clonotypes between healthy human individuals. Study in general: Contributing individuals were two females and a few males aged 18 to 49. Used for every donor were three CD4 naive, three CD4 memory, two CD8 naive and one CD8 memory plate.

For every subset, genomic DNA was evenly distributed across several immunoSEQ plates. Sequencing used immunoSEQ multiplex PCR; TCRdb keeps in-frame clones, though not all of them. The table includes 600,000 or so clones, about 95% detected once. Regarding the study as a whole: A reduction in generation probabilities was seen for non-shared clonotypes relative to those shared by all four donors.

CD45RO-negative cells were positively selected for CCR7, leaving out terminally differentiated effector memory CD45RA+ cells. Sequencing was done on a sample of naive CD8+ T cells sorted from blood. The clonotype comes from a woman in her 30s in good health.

The CDR3 coding sequence is TGTGCCAGTAGTATTAGGTCTGGGGGCAATCAGCCCCAGCATTTT. It yields the protein CASSIRSGGNQPQHF. V and J are TRBV19 and TRBJ1-5; D unclear. The germline gives CDR1 LNHDA, CDR2 SQIVND (reference sequence). The V and J ends lost 3 bases and 2 bases respectively, with 11 bases between them. The CDR3 loop spans 15 amino acids.